One and the same sample provided the 12 T cell receptor beta chains below, sequenced in a study of cytomegalovirus exposure and HLA in healthy donors. 60 Vbeta and 13 Jbeta primers were used in PCR. Only in-frame clones appear in the TCRdb table, and some are missing; sequencing was by immunoSEQ multiplex PCR. The data contain about 170,000 clones, under 85% of them seen just once; the ten biggest clones take up around 3%. The specimen was PBMCs. Receptor source: a female donor in good health and CMV-seronegative.

The chain employs TRBV28 and TRBJ1-2; D is perhaps TRBD1 (6 bases). The CDR3 is made up of 16 amino acids. The V gene lost 3 bases and the J gene lost 4 bases, with 18 bases spanning the gap. Germline V gene lookup returns CDR1 MDHEN and CDR2 SYDVKM. The CDR3 DNA sequence: TGTGCCAGCAGTTTGGGGGGGGCAGGACGGGGCTATGGCTACACCTTC. Protein sequence: CASSLGGAGRGYGYTF.

With regard to this clone: At one end the junction does not follow the germline gene, possibly because of a read error. This chain connects TRBV7-9 to TRBJ2-3; 11 positions agree with TRBD2. The CDR3 contains 16 residues. Per germline, CDR1 SEHNR and CDR2 FQNEAQ (reference sequence). DNA for the CDR3: TGTTCCAGCAGCCATAGACTAGCGGGGAGCACAGATACGCAGTATTTT. It encodes CSSSHRLAGSTDTQYF.

The CDR3 nucleotides read TGTGCCAGCCGTGACAGGGGGACCAATCAGCCCCAGCATTTT. This gives the protein CASRDRGTNQPQHF. V is TRBV28 and J is TRBJ1-5; 9 nucleotides agree with TRBD1. The CDR3 length is 14 residues. The J segment lost 3 bases and the V segment lost 8 bases, leaving 5 bases of the junction unmatched. Per the germline V gene, CDR1 is MDHEN and CDR2 is SYDVKM. The full variable domain, rest sourced from reference TRBV28 and TRBJ1-5, is DVKVTQSSRYLVKRTGEKVFLECVQDMDHENMFWYRQDPGLGLRLIYFSYDVKMKEKGDIPEGYSVSREKKERFSLILESASTNQTSMYLCASRDRGTNQPQHFGDGTRLSIL.

The gene calls are TRBV9 and TRBJ1-6; TRBD1 agrees at 9 bases. Germline V CDR1 and CDR2: SGDLS, YYNGEE. With 0 bases clipped from V and 10 bases from J, the junction kept 5 bases outside the gene matches. The CDR3 covers 15 residues. The CDR3 DNA follows: TGTGCCAGCAGCGTAGAGGGGACAGGGTGGTCACCCCTCCACTTT. Amino acids: CASSVEGTGWSPLHF. Full variable domain (rest looked up from reference TRBV9 and TRBJ1-6): DSGVTQTPKHLITATGQRVTLRCSPRSGDLSVYWYQQSLDQGLQFLIQYYNGEERAKGNILERFSAQQFPDLHSELNLSSLELGDSALYFCASSVEGTGWSPLHFGNGTRLTVT.

This CDR3 is CSVDSDTLNGELFF. The CDR3 region has the DNA TGCAGCGTTGACTCGGACACGCTCAACGGGGAGCTGTTTTTT. This chain links TRBV29-1 with TRBJ2-2; possible D gene TRBD1, 5 bases. Looked up from germline, CDR1 is SQVTM and CDR2 is ANQGSEA. The CDR3 sequence is 14 residues long. Between the trimmed V and J ends, which lost 3 bases and 7 bases, there was a span of 15 bases.

V usage is TRBV2 and J usage is TRBJ2-5, with 9 bases that match TRBD1. Germline loops: CDR1 SNHLY, CDR2 FYNNEI. This CDR3 is built from 15 residues. V lost 4 bases and J lost 4; bases outside the gene matches: 7. CDR3 sequence: CASSVGTGRGETQYF. CDR3 bases: TGTGCCAGCAGTGTCGGGACAGGGAGAGGAGAGACCCAGTACTTC.

The chain is built from TRBV28 and TRBJ2-7; no clear D. The V end was cut by 6 bases, the J end by 1 base, with 10 bases between. The length of the CDR3 is 13 residues. Germline V lookup: CDR1 MDHEN, CDR2 SYDVKM. In DNA, the CDR3 is TGTGCCAGCAGATTACTTATTTCCTACGAGCAGTACTTC. This translates into CASRLLISYEQYF.

The V call is TRBV7-3, the J call TRBJ2-7, with TRBD1 matching over 8 bases. The CDR3 length is 15 residues. Germline CDR1 and CDR2: SGHTA and FQGTGA. J lost 3 bases, V lost 5 bases, and 9 bases had no gene match. The CDR3 DNA sequence: TGTGCCAGCAGCCCGGGGGCCGGACAGGGCTACGAGCAGTACTTC. The encoded protein is CASSPGAGQGYEQYF.

The CDR3 protein is CASSPHYGGDYNEQFF. The CDR3 bases are TGTGCCAGCAGTCCCCACTATGGCGGGGACTACAATGAGCAGTTCTTC. V gene TRBV6-6 combines with J gene TRBJ2-1; possible D gene TRBD2, 6 bases. The V end lost 5 bases, the J end lost 3 bases, and 17 bases lay between the germline ends. The germline CDR1 and CDR2 sequences are MNHNY and SVGAGI (reference sequence). This CDR3 comprises 16 residues.

This chain joins TRBV5-4 and TRBJ2-5; 8 bases map to TRBD2. Near its end, the DNA agrees better with TRBJ2-7, so the J call may be wrong. The V gene's germline CDR1 is SGHNT and CDR2 YYREEE (reference sequence). This CDR3 has 15 residues. The CDR3 region has the DNA TGTGCCAGCAGCTTGGATCGGGAGGGCCTCCACGAGCAGTACTTC. Translating gives CASSLDREGLHEQYF.

This chain connects TRBV27 to TRBJ2-5; D not certain. The V gene lost 5 bases and the J gene lost 5 bases, with 9 bases spanning the gap. CDR1 and CDR2 from the germline V gene are MNHEY and SMNVEV (reference sequence). This CDR3 has 12 residues. CDR3 bases: TGTGCCAGCAGTGGAGCCCACGAGACCCAGTACTTC. Translated, it gives CASSGAHETQYF.

The CDR3 DNA is TGTGCCAGCACACGACAGGGGGCGGGGGAGACCCAGTACTTC. Protein: CASTRQGAGETQYF. The gene calls are TRBV28 and TRBJ2-5; 10 bases fit TRBD1. The CDR3 has 14 amino acids. Per germline, CDR1 MDHEN and CDR2 SYDVKM. The V and J ends lost 7 bases and 5 bases, in that order; junction bases with no gene match: 7.